The text below deals with one T cell receptor beta chain. Its specificity is unknown. This specimen belongs to a study of cytomegalovirus exposure and HLA in healthy donors. As for the study in general: Previous work identified roughly 110 million unique TCR beta sequences from approximately 190 million T cells.

PCR was performed using 60 Vbeta and 13 Jbeta primers. Method: immunoSEQ multiplex PCR; TCRdb's copy keeps in-frame clones and lacks some. Recorded for this sample: about 110,000 clones. Per germline, CDR1 SGHDT and CDR2 YYEEEE. This CDR3 is 13 amino acids long. The germline V and J ends were trimmed by 3 bases and 8 bases, with 14 bases remaining between them. Study-wide results and caveats: Data from an earlier analysis indicated that most TCR beta V segments were productive either about 87% or about 30% of the time. The presence/absence work took it that sequencing depth was about the same across donors.

The TCR was taken from a man between 18 and 29 years old in good health and CMV-seronegative. V and J are TRBV5-6 and TRBJ1-1; tentatively, D is TRBD1 (5 bases). Source material: PBMCs. Here the CDR3 DNA reads TGTGCCAGCAGCTCGAGCCTCCCAGGGGAAGCTTTCTTT. Its protein product is CASSSSLPGEAFF.